This T cell receptor beta chain was recorded in a study of CD8+ T cells in alopecia areata. Study-wide context: In an open-label trial, patients got 5 to 10 mg tofacitinib twice daily. Whole-study results and caveats: Scalp lesions, especially in alopecia totalis/universalis, had higher clonality than normal scalp.

The V gene end was trimmed by 6 bases and the J gene end by 4 bases; junction bases not matched to a gene: 9. There are 15 residues in the CDR3. The germline V gene has CDR1 MGHRA and CDR2 YSYEKL. From alopecia areata patients, lesional scalp punch biopsies and peripheral blood were collected. Extraction and reverse transcription of RNA yielded cDNA as the sequencing template. Data came from immunoSEQ multiplex PCR; TCRdb stores just in-frame clones and leaves some out. The table includes about 180,000 clones, about 72% detected once. As for this clone: The antigen is undetermined.

Sequenced here: CD8+ T cells sorted from blood, sampled at week 0. The sequence was collected from a human donor with alopecia areata. This chain connects TRBV4-1 to TRBJ2-7, with 10 positions matching TRBD2. CDR3 loop: CASSLLPSGGYEQYF. Written as DNA, the CDR3 is TGCGCCAGCAGTCTGTTGCCTAGCGGGGGTTACGAGCAGTACTTC.